Given below is one T cell receptor (beta chain) in context. Its antigen is undetermined. This entry is derived from a study of shared clonotypes between healthy human individuals. The data were produced by immunoSEQ multiplex PCR, yet TCRdb's version contains in-frame clones alone and is incomplete. The sample shows over a million clones, around 97% of them seen only once. Broader study findings: Naive CD4 clonotypes were shared across a handful of donors at about 5%.

CDR3 size: 16 residues. The germline V gene has CDR1 SGHDN and CDR2 FVKESK. Trimming cost V 2 bases and J 8 bases; bases outside gene matches: 8. Sequenced: naive CD4+ T cells sorted from blood. Subset: CD45RA+ positively selected. The chain links TRBV14 to TRBJ2-4, with 11 positions matching TRBD1. The clonotype was recovered from a man aged 30-40 years in good health. In DNA, the CDR3 is TGTGCCAGCAGCCAAATCAGGACAGGGGGCATAGACATTCAGTACTTC. Its protein is CASSQIRTGGIDIQYF.